This TCR beta chain came from a study of cytomegalovirus exposure and HLA in healthy donors. Study conclusions and caveats: The later analysis indicated that the majority of CMV-associated TCR beta chains appeared HLA-restricted. In a later analysis, parvovirus B19, influenza, CMV and Epstein-Barr virus appeared linked to several top co-occurrence clusters. TCR beta sequences reportedly predicted most subjects' HLA-A and HLA-B alleles accurately. Roughly uniform sequencing depth across donors was assumed, possibly incorrectly.

Germline loops: CDR1 MDHEN, CDR2 SYDVKM. The trim removed 8 bases at V and 0 bases at J, leaving 8 bases unmatched. CDR3 size: 16 residues. PCR amplification relied on 60 Vbeta primers (plus 13 Jbeta primers). Libraries were prepared by immunoSEQ multiplex PCR; TCRdb keeps only in-frame clonotypes and omits some of them. Of tens of thousands of clones in the sample, roughly three quarters are singletons; the top ten hold about 6%. Points on this clone: Antigen unknown.

The receptor comes from a man aged 25 to 40 in good health and CMV-seronegative. The chain combines TRBV28 with TRBJ1-5, with 9 bases matching TRBD1. Source material: PBMCs. This chain's CDR3 is CASGWTGVDSNQPQHF. CDR3 DNA: TGTGCCAGCGGCTGGACAGGGGTCGATAGCAATCAGCCCCAGCATTTT.